This note documents a single TCR beta chain sequence. Germline CDR1 reads SNHLY; CDR2 reads FYNNEI. The CDR3 sequence is 13 residues long. Trimming cost V 4 bases and J 1 base, with 2 bases left between them. This entry comes from a study of control samples from healthy donors and cancer patients. Clones were sequenced by immunoSEQ multiplex PCR, and TCRdb holds only the in-frame ones, with some missing. The sample holds 100,000 to 150,000 clones; 75% to 95% are singletons and the top ten take roughly 8.7%. The chain employs TRBV2 and TRBJ2-6, with unresolved D. The TCR sequence derives from a man between 18 and 35 years old in good health. Sequenced: blood. The CDR3 here is CASSVSGANVLTF. The CDR3 coding sequence is TGTGCCAGCAGTGTATCTGGGGCCAACGTCCTGACTTTC.